This T cell receptor (beta chain) was profiled in a study of blood T cell repertoires in COVID-19. Across the whole study: Samples representing acute and convalescent COVID-19 were sourced from the United States, Italy and Spain. Sample material is recorded as cDNA or gDNA derived from T cells, B-cell-depleted T cells, or PBMCs.

V was shortened by 7 bases and J by 1 base, with 10 bases between the two germline ends. The CDR3 runs to 13 residues. Original methodology: Amplifying reference gene primers gave estimates of nucleated cell counts. Clones were sequenced by immunoSEQ multiplex PCR, and TCRdb holds only the in-frame ones, with some missing. The V and J calls and clone size are taken from that table; D and trimming were inferred from the DNA. The sample consists of just under 350,000 clones, about four fifths of them appearing once. The sequenced material came from peripheral blood. The J gene is TRBJ1-1, the V gene TRBV12-3 or TRBV12-4; D is uncertain. This receptor was obtained from a man aged 30 to 39 with active or convalescent COVID-19. This CDR3 is CASTLARNTEAFF. CDR3 in DNA: TGTGCCAGCACCCTGGCCCGGAACACTGAAGCTTTCTTT.